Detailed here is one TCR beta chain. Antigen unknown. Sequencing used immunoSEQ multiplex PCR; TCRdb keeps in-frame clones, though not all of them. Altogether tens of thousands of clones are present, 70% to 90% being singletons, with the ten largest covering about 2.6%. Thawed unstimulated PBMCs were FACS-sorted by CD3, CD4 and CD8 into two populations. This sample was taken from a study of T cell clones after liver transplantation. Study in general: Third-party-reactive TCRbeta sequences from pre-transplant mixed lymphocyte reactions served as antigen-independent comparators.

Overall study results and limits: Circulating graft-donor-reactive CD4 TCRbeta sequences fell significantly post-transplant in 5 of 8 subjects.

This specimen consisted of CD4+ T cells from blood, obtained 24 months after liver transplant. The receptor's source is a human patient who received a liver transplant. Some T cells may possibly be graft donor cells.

DNA for the CDR3: TGTGCCAGTAGTCCCGCGGGTCGGGGCACCGGGGAGCTGTTTTTT. Amino acid sequence: CASSPAGRGTGELFF. The chain joins TRBV19 to TRBJ2-2, with D perhaps matching TRBD2 (5 bases). CDR3 length equals 15 residues. V lost 5 bases and J 4 bases, leaving 14 bases between the germline ends. Germline V gene data show CDR1 as LNHDA and CDR2 as SQIVND (reference sequence).